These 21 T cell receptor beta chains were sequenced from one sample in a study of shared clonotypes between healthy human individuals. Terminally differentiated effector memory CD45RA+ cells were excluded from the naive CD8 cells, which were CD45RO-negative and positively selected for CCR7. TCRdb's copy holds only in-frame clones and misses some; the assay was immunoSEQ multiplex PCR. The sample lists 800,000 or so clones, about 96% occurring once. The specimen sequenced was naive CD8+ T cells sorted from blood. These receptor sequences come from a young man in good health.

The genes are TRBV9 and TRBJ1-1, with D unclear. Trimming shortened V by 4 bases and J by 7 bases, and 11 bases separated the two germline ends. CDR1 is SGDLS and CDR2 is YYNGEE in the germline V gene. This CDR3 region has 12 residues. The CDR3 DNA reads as TGTGCCAGCAGCCCGTCCGGGGATGAAGCTTTCTTT. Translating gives CASSPSGDEAFF.

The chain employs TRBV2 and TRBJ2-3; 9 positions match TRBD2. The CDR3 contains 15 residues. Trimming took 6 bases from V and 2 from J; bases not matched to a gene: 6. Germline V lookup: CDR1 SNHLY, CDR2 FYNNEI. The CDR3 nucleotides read TGTGCCAGCAGGGCCGGGACTAGCTCCACAGATACGCAGTATTTT. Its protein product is CASRAGTSSTDTQYF. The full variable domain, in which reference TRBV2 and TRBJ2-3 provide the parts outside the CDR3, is EPEVTQTPSHQVTQMGQEVILRCVPISNHLYFYWYRQILGQKVEFLVSFYNNEISEKSEIFDDQFSVERPDGSNFTLKIRSTKLEDSAMYFCASRAGTSSTDTQYFGPGTRLTVL.

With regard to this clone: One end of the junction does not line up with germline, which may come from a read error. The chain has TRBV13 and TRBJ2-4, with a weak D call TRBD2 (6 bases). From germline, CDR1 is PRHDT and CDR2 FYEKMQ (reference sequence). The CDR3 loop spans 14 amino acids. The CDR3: CASSYSQGGFEQWF. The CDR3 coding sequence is TGTGCCAGCAGCTACTCTCAGGGAGGCTTCGAGCAGTGGTTC. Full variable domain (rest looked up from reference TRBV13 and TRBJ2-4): AAGVIQSPRHLIKEKRETATLKCYPIPRHDTVYWYQQGPGQDPQFLISFYEKMQSDKGSIPDRFSAQQFSDYHSELNMSSLELGDSALYFCASSYSQGGFEQWFGAGTRLSVL.

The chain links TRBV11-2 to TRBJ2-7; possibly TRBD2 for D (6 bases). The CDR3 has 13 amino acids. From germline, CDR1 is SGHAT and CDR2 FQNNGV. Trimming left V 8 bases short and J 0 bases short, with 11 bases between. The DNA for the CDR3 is TGTGCCAGCCTGCGGACTAACTCCTACGAGCAGTACTTC. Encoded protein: CASLRTNSYEQYF.

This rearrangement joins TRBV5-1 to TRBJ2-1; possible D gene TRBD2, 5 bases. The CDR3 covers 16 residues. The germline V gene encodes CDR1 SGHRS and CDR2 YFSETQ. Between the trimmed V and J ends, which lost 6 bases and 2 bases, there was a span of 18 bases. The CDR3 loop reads CASTIRRAGAYNEQFF. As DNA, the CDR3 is TGCGCCAGCACCATCAGGCGGGCCGGTGCCTACAATGAGCAGTTCTTC.

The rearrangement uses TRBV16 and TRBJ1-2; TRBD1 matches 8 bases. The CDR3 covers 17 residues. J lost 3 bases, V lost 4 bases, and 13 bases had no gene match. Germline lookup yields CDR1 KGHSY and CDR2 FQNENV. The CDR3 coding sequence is TGTGCCAGCAGCCCCAAGACGACAGGGGACTCGTACTATGGCTACACCTTC. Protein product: CASSPKTTGDSYYGYTF.

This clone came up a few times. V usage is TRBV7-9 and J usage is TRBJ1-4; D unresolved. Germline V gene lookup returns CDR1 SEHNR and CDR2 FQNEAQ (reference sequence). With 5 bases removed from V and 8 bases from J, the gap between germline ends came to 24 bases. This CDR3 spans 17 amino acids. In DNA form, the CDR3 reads TGTGCCAGCAGCCGTAACCCGCAGGCCGGCCCGGAGGAAAAACTGTTTTTT. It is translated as CASSRNPQAGPEEKLFF. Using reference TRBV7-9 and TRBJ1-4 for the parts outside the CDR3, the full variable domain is DTGVSQNPRHKITKRGQNVTFRCDPISEHNRLYWYRQTLGQGPEFLTYFQNEAQLEKSRLLSDRFSAERPKGSFSTLEIQRTEQGDSAMYLCASSRNPQAGPEEKLFFGSGTQLSVL.

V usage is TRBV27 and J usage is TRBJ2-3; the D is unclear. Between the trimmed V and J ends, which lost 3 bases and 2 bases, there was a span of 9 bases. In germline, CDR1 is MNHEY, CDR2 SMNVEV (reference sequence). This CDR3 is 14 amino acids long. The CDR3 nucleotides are TGTGCCAGCAGTTTGGGTAGAAACACAGATACGCAGTATTTT. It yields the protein CASSLGRNTDTQYF.

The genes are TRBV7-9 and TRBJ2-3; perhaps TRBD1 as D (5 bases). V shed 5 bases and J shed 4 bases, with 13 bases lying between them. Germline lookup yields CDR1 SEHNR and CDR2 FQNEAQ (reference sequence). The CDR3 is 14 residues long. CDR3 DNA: TGTGCCAGCAGCCCCAGACAGTTCCCAGATACGCAGTATTTT. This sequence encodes CASSPRQFPDTQYF.

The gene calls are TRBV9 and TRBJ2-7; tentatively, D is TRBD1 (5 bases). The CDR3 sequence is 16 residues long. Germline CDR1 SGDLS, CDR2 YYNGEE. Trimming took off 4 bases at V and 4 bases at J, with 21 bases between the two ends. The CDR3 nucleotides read TGTGCCAGCAGCCCTCGGAGTATGGACATACAATACGAGCAGTACTTC. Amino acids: CASSPRSMDIQYEQYF. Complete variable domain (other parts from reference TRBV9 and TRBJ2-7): DSGVTQTPKHLITATGQRVTLRCSPRSGDLSVYWYQQSLDQGLQFLIQYYNGEERAKGNILERFSAQQFPDLHSELNLSSLELGDSALYFCASSPRSMDIQYEQYFGPGTRLTVT.

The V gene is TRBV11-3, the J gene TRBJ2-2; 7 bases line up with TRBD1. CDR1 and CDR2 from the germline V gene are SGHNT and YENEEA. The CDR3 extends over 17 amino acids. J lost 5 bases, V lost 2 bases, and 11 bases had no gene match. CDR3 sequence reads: CASSLSWTGQLTGELFF. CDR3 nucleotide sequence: TGTGCCAGCAGCTTATCGTGGACAGGCCAGTTGACCGGGGAGCTGTTTTTT. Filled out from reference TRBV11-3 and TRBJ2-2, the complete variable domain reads EAGVVQSPRYKIIEKKQPVAFWCNPISGHNTLYWYLQNLGQGPELLIRYENEEAVDDSQLPKDRFSAERLKGVDSTLKIQPAELGDSAVYLCASSLSWTGQLTGELFFGEGSRLTVL.

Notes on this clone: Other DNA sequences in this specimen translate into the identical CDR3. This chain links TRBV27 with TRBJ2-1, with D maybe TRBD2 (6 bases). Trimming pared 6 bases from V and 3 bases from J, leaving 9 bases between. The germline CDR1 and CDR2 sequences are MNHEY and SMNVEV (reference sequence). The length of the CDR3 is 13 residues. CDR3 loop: CASSLGGYNEQFF. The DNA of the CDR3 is TGTGCCAGCAGCCTCGGGGGCTACAATGAGCAGTTCTTC.

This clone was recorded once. The CDR3 DNA reads TGTGCCAGCTTCCTTTTTACGGGAGGAAGGGACAATGAGCAGTTCTTC. Translated, it gives CASFLFTGGRDNEQFF. The genes are TRBV28 and TRBJ2-1, with 7 bases that match TRBD2. The CDR3 has 16 amino acids. Losses at the gene ends were 8 bases for V and 5 bases for J; bases not matched to a gene: 15. The germline CDR1 and CDR2 sequences are MDHEN and SYDVKM.

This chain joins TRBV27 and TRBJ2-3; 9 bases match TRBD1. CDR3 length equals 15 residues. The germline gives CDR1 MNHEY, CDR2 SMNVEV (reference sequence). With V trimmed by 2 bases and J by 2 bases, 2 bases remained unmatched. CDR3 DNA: TGTGCCAGCAGTTTAGGGACAGGGTTCACAGATACGCAGTATTTT. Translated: CASSLGTGFTDTQYF.

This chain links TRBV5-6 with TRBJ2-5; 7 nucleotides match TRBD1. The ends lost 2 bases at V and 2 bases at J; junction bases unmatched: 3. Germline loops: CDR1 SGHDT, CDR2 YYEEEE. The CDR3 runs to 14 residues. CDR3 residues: CASSLRGLQETQYF. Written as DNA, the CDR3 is TGTGCCAGCAGCTTAAGGGGGCTTCAAGAGACCCAGTACTTC.

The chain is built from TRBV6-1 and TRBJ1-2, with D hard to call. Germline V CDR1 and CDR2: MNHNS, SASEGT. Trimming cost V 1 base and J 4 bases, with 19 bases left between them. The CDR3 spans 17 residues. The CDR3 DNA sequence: TGTGCCAGCAGTGAAGGGCAGTGGGTCAGAAGCCTCTATGGCTACACCTTC. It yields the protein CASSEGQWVRSLYGYTF.

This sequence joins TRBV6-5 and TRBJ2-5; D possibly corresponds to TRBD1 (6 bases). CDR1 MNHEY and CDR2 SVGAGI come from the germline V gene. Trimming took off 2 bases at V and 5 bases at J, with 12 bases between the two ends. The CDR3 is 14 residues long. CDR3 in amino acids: CASSYAQGGETQYF. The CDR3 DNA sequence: TGTGCCAGCAGTTACGCACAGGGTGGGGAGACCCAGTACTTC.

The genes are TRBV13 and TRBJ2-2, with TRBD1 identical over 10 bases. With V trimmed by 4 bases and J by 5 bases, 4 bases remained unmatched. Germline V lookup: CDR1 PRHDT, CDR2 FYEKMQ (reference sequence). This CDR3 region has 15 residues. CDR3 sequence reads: CASSSLDRGTGELFF. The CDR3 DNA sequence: TGTGCCAGCAGCTCCTTGGACAGGGGGACCGGGGAGCTGTTTTTT.

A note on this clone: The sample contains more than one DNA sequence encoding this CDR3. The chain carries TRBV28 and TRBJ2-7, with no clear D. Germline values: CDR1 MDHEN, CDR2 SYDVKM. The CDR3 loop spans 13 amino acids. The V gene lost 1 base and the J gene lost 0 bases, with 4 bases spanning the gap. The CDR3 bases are TGTGCCAGCAGTTTATCTAGCTCCTACGAGCAGTACTTC. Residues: CASSLSSSYEQYF. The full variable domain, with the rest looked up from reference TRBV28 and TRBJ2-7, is DVKVTQSSRYLVKRTGEKVFLECVQDMDHENMFWYRQDPGLGLRLIYFSYDVKMKEKGDIPEGYSVSREKKERFSLILESASTNQTSMYLCASSLSSSYEQYFGPGTRLTVT.

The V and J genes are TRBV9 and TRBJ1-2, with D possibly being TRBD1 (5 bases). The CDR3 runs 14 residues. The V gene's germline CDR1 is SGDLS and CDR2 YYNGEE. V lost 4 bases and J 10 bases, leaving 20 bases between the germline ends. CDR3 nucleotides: TGTGCCAGCAGCTCTCAGGAGGGGTGGGTCGACTACACCTTC. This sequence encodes CASSSQEGWVDYTF.

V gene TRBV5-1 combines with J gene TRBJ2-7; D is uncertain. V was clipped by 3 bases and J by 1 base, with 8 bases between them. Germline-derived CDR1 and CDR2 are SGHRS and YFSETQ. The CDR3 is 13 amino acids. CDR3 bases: TGCGCCAGCAGCTCAGACATTTCCTACGAGCAGTACTTC. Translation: CASSSDISYEQYF.